This T cell receptor (beta chain) was documented in a study of CD8+CD57+ T cells in acquired aplastic anemia (dated by TCRdb to between 2018 and 2020). The study in broad terms: DNA extracted from sorted CD4+ and CD8+ cells had a mean of about 3 ug, with a range of roughly 0.19 to 27.4 ug. A CD8+CD57+ expansion meant a frequency higher than the mean frequency seen in healthy subjects.

Study-wide findings and limitations: Around 30 CD8+ CDR3 sequences were found to be shared between patients and controls, but these sequences appeared to be highly expressed in patients and within the immunodominant clones of the patients. No significant difference in CD8+ Simpson's diversity was found between patients and healthy controls (P=0.060).

Expansion of CD8+CD57+ cells had been shown by flow cytometry in the patients chosen for sequencing. Every patient had a diagnosis of severe acquired aplastic anemia based on International Study of Aplastic Anemia and Agranulocytosis and Camitta criteria. Patients had received no therapy at the time of blood sampling. The study deep-sequenced TCR repertoires of sorted CD4+ and CD8+ blood T cells from severe aplastic anemia patients and healthy subjects. Patients were enrolled in the USA under clinicaltrials.gov protocols 00001620, 01623167, 00001397, 00071045, 00081523 and 00961064. Ficoll-Paque density gradient centrifugation was used to isolate peripheral blood mononuclear cells. CD4+ and CD8+ T cells were sorted by FACS or magnetic beads before DNA extraction. With regard to this clonotype: This clone's antigen is unknown. Base quality data are lacking; no much larger clone is found one base away.

Profiling of TCR beta VDJ combinations and CDR3 sequences used genomic DNA as the template. An Illumina HiSeq 2000 was used for TCR repertoire sequencing. As for the original processing: TRBV/TRBJ rearrangement plots, CDR3 size and DJ length profiles, and Simpson's diversity index were used to assess repertoires. The most abundant DNA sequence in the deep sequencing data was taken as the immunodominant clone. CDR3 amino acid sequences were screened for sharing across subjects and compared with published repertoires and the VDJdb database. The raw public data were reprocessed by TCRdb itself: fastp quality trimming at Q25, MiXCR clonotype calling, in-frame beta chains only. Entries are consolidated by CDR3 protein sequence, retaining the most common genes and DNA. TCRdb's processing, not the authors' own work, is the source of the V and J calls. Across this sample there are around 290,000 distinct CDR3 sequences, with roughly 59% seen only once. The top ten clones comprise around 1.3% of the sample.

What was sequenced was sorted CD4+, CD8+, or CD8+CD57+ T cells (not recorded which) from PBMCs. The sequence was collected from a human donor with aplastic anemia.

The CDR3 loop reads CASSFLSGELFF. The sequence in DNA is TGTGCCAGCAGCTTCCTTAGCGGGGAGCTGTTTTTT. Rearrangement joined TRBV7-8 to TRBJ2-2, with an unclear D gene assignment. CDR1 SGHVS and CDR2 FQNEAQ were looked up in the germline V gene. Measured from the cysteine to the phenylalanine, the CDR3 is 12 residues long. Only the CDR3 DNA stays, 36 bases, in frame from base 1. Trimming costs V 3 bases and J 7 bases, and their ends lie 6 bases apart. The variable domain in full, with residues beyond the CDR3 obtained from the reference TRBV7-8 and TRBJ2-2 genes, is GAGVSQSPRYKVAKRGQDVALRCDPISGHVSLFWYQQALGQGPEFLTYFQNEAQLDKSGLPSDRFFAERPEGSVSTLKIQRTQQEDSAVYLCASSFLSGELFFGEGSRLTVL.